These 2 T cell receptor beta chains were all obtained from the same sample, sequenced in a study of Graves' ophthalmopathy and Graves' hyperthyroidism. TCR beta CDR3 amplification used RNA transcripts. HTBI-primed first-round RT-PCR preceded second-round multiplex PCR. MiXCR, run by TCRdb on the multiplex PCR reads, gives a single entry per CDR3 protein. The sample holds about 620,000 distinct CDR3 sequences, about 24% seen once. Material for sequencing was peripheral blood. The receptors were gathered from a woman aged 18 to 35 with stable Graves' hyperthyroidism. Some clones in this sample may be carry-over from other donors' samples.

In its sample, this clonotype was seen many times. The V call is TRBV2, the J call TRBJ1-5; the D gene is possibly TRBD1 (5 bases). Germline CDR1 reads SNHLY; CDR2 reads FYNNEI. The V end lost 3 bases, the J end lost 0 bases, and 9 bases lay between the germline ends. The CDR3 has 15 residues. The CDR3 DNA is TGTGCCAGCAGTGAGTGGGGCAGTAGCAATCAGCCCCAGCATTTT. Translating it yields CASSEWGSSNQPQHF.

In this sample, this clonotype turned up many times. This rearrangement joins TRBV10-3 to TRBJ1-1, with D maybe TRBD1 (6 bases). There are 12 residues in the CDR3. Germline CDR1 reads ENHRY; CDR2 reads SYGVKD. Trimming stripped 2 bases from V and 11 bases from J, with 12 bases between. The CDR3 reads CAISEGRGYAFF. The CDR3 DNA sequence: TGTGCCATCAGTGAGGGAAGGGGGTACGCTTTCTTT.